The 30 T cell receptor beta chains below come from one sample, sequenced in a study of blood T cell repertoires in COVID-19. This table comes from immunoSEQ multiplex PCR, and its TCRdb copy is limited to in-frame clones, with some not included. The sample shows about 73,000 clones, 84% of them seen only once. The material sequenced was peripheral blood. These receptors were collected from a human donor in a cohort sampled during active COVID-19.

The CDR3 loop reads CSVGQLNTEAFF. For the CDR3, the DNA is TGCAGCGTCGGACAGTTGAACACTGAAGCTTTCTTT. The J gene is TRBJ1-1, the V gene TRBV29-1; D perhaps matches TRBD1 (6 bases). V was clipped by 6 bases and J by 0 bases, with 8 bases between them. This CDR3 region has 12 residues. The germline V gene has CDR1 SQVTM and CDR2 ANQGSEA.

CDR3 amino acids: CASSLPGQMNTEAFF. CDR3 in DNA: TGCGCCAGCAGCCTGCCGGGACAGATGAACACTGAAGCTTTCTTT. This sequence joins TRBV5-1 and TRBJ1-1; 7 bases match TRBD1. The CDR3 contains 15 residues. The ends lost 4 bases at V and 0 bases at J; junction bases unmatched: 6. Germline CDR1 and CDR2: SGHRS and YFSETQ.

This sequence joins TRBV7-2 and TRBJ1-4; TRBD1 matches 8 bases. From germline, CDR1 is SGHTA and CDR2 FQGNSA. The V gene end was trimmed by 0 bases and the J gene end by 8 bases; junction bases not matched to a gene: 8. The CDR3 totals 16 residues. CDR3 DNA sequence: TGTGCCAGCAGCTTAGCCTGGGCAGGGGGCCACGAAAAACTGTTTTTT. This encodes CASSLAWAGGHEKLFF.

The V call is TRBV12-3 or TRBV12-4, the J call TRBJ1-6; weak D call: TRBD1 (5 bases). The CDR3 length is 13 residues. Deletions cut 5 bases from V and 7 bases from J, with 9 bases between. Written as DNA, the CDR3 is TGTGCCAGCAGTGGGGCCCGAAATTCACCCCTCCACTTT. Encoded protein: CASSGARNSPLHF.

V is TRBV3-1 (or the pseudogene TRBV3-2) and J is TRBJ2-1; D is undetermined. This CDR3 is 15 amino acids long. CDR1 LGHDT and CDR2 YNNKEL come from the germline V gene (reference sequence). Trimming cost V 0 bases and J 2 bases, with 8 bases left between them. The CDR3 sequence: CASSQDGATYNEQFF. CDR3 nucleotides: TGTGCCAGCAGCCAAGACGGAGCGACCTACAATGAGCAGTTCTTC.

This chain connects TRBV5-1 to TRBJ2-5, with D unresolved. The CDR3 extends over 14 amino acids. The V gene's germline CDR1 is SGHRS and CDR2 YFSETQ. Trimming pared 0 bases from V and 3 bases from J, leaving 9 bases between. The CDR3 loop reads CASSLDPVKETQYF. CDR3 DNA sequence: TGCGCCAGCAGCTTGGATCCGGTGAAAGAGACCCAGTACTTC.

The chain combines TRBV7-3 with TRBJ2-2, with 10 bases matching TRBD2. With 5 bases clipped from V and 6 bases from J, the junction kept 3 bases outside the gene matches. From germline, CDR1 is SGHTA and CDR2 FQGTGA. The CDR3 covers 14 residues. CDR3 in DNA: TGTGCCAGCAGCCTTAGCGGGGGGCCCGGGGAGCTGTTTTTT. It specifies CASSLSGGPGELFF.

The gene calls are TRBV3-1 (or the pseudogene TRBV3-2) and TRBJ2-3, with 8 bases identical to TRBD2. This CDR3 is built from 15 residues. V lost 4 bases to trimming and J lost 1 base; unmatched junction nucleotides: 4. Germline assignment: CDR1 LGHDT and CDR2 YNNKEL (reference sequence). Here the CDR3 DNA reads TGTGCCAGCAGCCTCCGGGGGGGCCGCACAGATACGCAGTATTTT. Its translation is CASSLRGGRTDTQYF.

This clone was observed a single time. The chain couples TRBV19 to TRBJ1-2; tentative D call: TRBD1 (5 bases). Trimming left V 6 bases short and J 0 bases short, with 5 bases between. This CDR3 spans 12 amino acids. The germline gives CDR1 LNHDA, CDR2 SQIVND (reference sequence). CDR3 residues: CASRQANYGYTF. The CDR3 nucleotides read TGTGCCAGTAGACAGGCTAACTATGGCTACACCTTC.

The CDR3 is CSAGDREAGGYTF. CDR3 nucleotides: TGCAGCGCTGGGGACAGGGAGGCGGGAGGCTACACCTTC. V gene TRBV29-1 combines with J gene TRBJ1-2, with TRBD1 identical over 9 bases. The CDR3 is 13 residues long. Germline CDR1 is SQVTM and CDR2 is ANQGSEA. V trimming: 7 bases; J trimming: 8 bases; junction bases outside the gene matches: 11. Supplemented by reference TRBV29-1 and TRBJ1-2, the full variable domain reads SAVISQKPSRDICQRGTSLTIQCQVDSQVTMMFWYRQQPGQSLTLIATANQGSEATYESGFVIDKFPISRPNLTFSTLTVSNMSPEDSSIYLCSAGDREAGGYTFGSGTRLTVV.

The gene calls are TRBV19 and TRBJ2-2, with unresolved D. V was shortened by 5 bases and J by 14 bases, with 15 bases between the two germline ends. This CDR3 is 12 amino acids long. Germline lookup yields CDR1 LNHDA and CDR2 SQIVND (reference sequence). The CDR3 spells CASSPPWAELFF. The CDR3 DNA reads as TGTGCCAGTAGTCCACCGTGGGCCGAACTGTTTTTT.

This chain joins TRBV10-1 and TRBJ2-2; 7 bases are shared with TRBD1. The CDR3 has 16 amino acids. J was trimmed by 5 bases and V by 3 bases; bases with no gene match: 9. CDR1 is WNHNN and CDR2 is SYGVQD in the germline V gene (reference sequence). This CDR3 reads CASSERGTELTGELFF. Here the CDR3 DNA reads TGCGCCAGCAGTGAAAGGGGGACAGAGTTAACCGGGGAGCTGTTTTTT.

The chain couples TRBV12-3 or TRBV12-4 to TRBJ2-7, with D tentatively TRBD1 (6 bases). This CDR3 is 12 amino acids long. V shed 2 bases and J shed 6 bases, with 8 bases lying between them. CDR3 protein: CASSLSRGEQYF. The CDR3 DNA follows: TGTGCCAGCAGTTTATCCAGGGGCGAGCAGTACTTC.

The chain uses TRBV7-6 and TRBJ2-2; 9 positions agree with TRBD1. After removal of 5 bases from V and 6 bases from J, the junction contained 13 bases not matched to a gene. This CDR3 contains 17 residues. Germline V gene lookup returns CDR1 SGHVS and CDR2 FNYEAQ. The CDR3 nucleotides read TGTGCCAGCAGCAACACCCGGTCAGGGACAGGGTCCGGGGAGCTGTTTTTT. Translation gives CASSNTRSGTGSGELFF.

The gene calls are TRBV7-2 and TRBJ1-3, with unresolved D. The CDR3 is 13 residues long. Germline V gene data show CDR1 as SGHTA and CDR2 as FQGNSA. The germline V and J ends were trimmed by 5 bases and 8 bases, with 13 bases remaining between them. Here the CDR3 DNA reads TGTGCCAGCAGCCCTAGGTGGGGAGACACCATATATTTT. Its translation: CASSPRWGDTIYF. The variable domain in full, completed from reference TRBV7-2 and TRBJ1-3, reads GAGVSQSPSNKVTEKGKDVELRCDPISGHTALYWYRQSLGQGLEFLIYFQGNSAPDKSGLPSDRFSAERTGGSVSTLTIQRTQQEDSAVYLCASSPRWGDTIYFGEGSWLTVV.

The chain employs TRBV9 and TRBJ1-1; 7 bases agree with TRBD1. CDR1 is SGDLS and CDR2 is YYNGEE in the germline V gene. The CDR3 loop spans 14 amino acids. V was clipped by 0 bases and J by 11 bases; unmatched bases: 10. The CDR3 DNA follows: TGTGCCAGCAGCGTAGCCCCGGAGGACAGGCGGGCTTTCTTT. It yields the protein CASSVAPEDRRAFF. The full variable domain, its missing parts supplied by reference TRBV9 and TRBJ1-1, is DSGVTQTPKHLITATGQRVTLRCSPRSGDLSVYWYQQSLDQGLQFLIQYYNGEERAKGNILERFSAQQFPDLHSELNLSSLELGDSALYFCASSVAPEDRRAFFGQGTRLTVV.

This chain connects TRBV7-2 to TRBJ1-1; the D gene is possibly TRBD1 (6 bases). From germline, CDR1 is SGHTA and CDR2 FQGNSA. This CDR3 is built from 12 residues. V was pared by 1 base and J by 8 bases, with 8 bases between. The DNA of the CDR3 is TGTGCCAGCAGCTTAGTAACAGGGGAAGCTTTCTTT. Encoded protein: CASSLVTGEAFF.

This sequence joins TRBV13 and TRBJ1-4; 7 bases are shared with TRBD1. The CDR3 extends over 15 amino acids. Germline V gene data show CDR1 as PRHDT and CDR2 as FYEKMQ (reference sequence). Losses at the gene ends were 0 bases for V and 7 bases for J; bases not matched to a gene: 5. In nucleotides, the CDR3 is TGTGCCAGCAGCTTAGGAGGAGGGGGCGGTGAAAAACTGTTTTTT. This translates into CASSLGGGGGEKLFF. The variable domain in full, with the rest retrieved from reference TRBV13 and TRBJ1-4, is AAGVIQSPRHLIKEKRETATLKCYPIPRHDTVYWYQQGPGQDPQFLISFYEKMQSDKGSIPDRFSAQQFSDYHSELNMSSLELGDSALYFCASSLGGGGGEKLFFGSGTQLSVL.

This clone was picked up one time. The chain employs TRBV5-7 and TRBJ2-7; 8 bases fit TRBD1. TRBV5-7 is reported as an ORF; its role is uncertain. V dropped 7 bases and J dropped 1; count of bases not matched to a gene: 19. CDR3 length equals 18 residues. CDR3 nucleotides: TGTGCCAGCGGAATCTTACAGGGGGTACCACACGAATCCTACGAGCAGTACTTC. It encodes CASGILQGVPHESYEQYF.

The rearrangement links TRBV5-1 to TRBJ1-1, with TRBD1 matching 7 bases. The germline V gene has CDR1 SGHRS and CDR2 YFSETQ. V dropped 4 bases and J dropped 4; count of bases not matched to a gene: 10. The length of the CDR3 is 15 residues. CDR3 residues: CASSLRTGLPTEAFF. Here the CDR3 DNA reads TGCGCCAGCAGCCTACGGACAGGCTTGCCCACTGAAGCTTTCTTT.

J is TRBJ1-6 and V is TRBV7-2; weak D call: TRBD1 (6 bases). This CDR3 is 14 amino acids long. V lost 1 base and J lost 7, with 8 bases in between. CDR1 and CDR2 (germline): SGHTA, FQGNSA. The CDR3 region has the DNA TGTGCCAGCAGCTTAGGGACAGCCAATTCACCCCTCCACTTT. Residues: CASSLGTANSPLHF.

The chain links TRBV10-3 to TRBJ2-7; 9 nucleotides line up with TRBD1. The length of the CDR3 is 14 residues. From germline, CDR1 is ENHRY and CDR2 SYGVKD. V was clipped by 7 bases and J by 6 bases; unmatched bases: 10. This chain's CDR3 is CAIKTGGPTVEQYF. The CDR3 region has the DNA TGTGCCATCAAAACAGGGGGCCCCACGGTCGAGCAGTACTTC.

The rearrangement uses TRBV11-2 and TRBJ2-3; TRBD1 might be the D (5 bases). Germline V gene lookup returns CDR1 SGHAT and CDR2 FQNNGV. V was clipped by 4 bases and J by 2 bases, with 16 bases between them. This CDR3 is built from 16 residues. This chain's CDR3 is CASSYAGFTNTDTQYF. The CDR3 coding sequence is TGTGCCAGCAGCTACGCAGGGTTCACTAACACAGATACGCAGTATTTT. The full variable domain, its missing parts supplied by reference TRBV11-2 and TRBJ2-3, is EAGVAQSPRYKIIEKRQSVAFWCNPISGHATLYWYQQILGQGPKLLIQFQNNGVVDDSQLPKDRFSAERLKGVDSTLKIQPAKLEDSAVYLCASSYAGFTNTDTQYFGPGTRLTVL.

The J gene is TRBJ1-4, the V gene TRBV12-3 or TRBV12-4; tentative D call: TRBD1 (5 bases). This CDR3 spans 13 amino acids. Trimming removed 3 bases at V and 7 bases at J, with 9 bases between. This CDR3 is CASSLGPFEKLFF. For the CDR3, the DNA is TGTGCCAGCAGTTTGGGGCCGTTTGAAAAACTGTTTTTT.

J is TRBJ2-5 and V is TRBV7-9; D call uncertain. There are 11 residues in the CDR3. Trimming removed 4 bases at V and 7 bases at J, with 7 bases between. Per germline, CDR1 SEHNR and CDR2 FQNEAQ (reference sequence). CDR3 amino acids: CASSSPRTQYF. CDR3 DNA: TGTGCCAGCAGCTCCCCCAGGACCCAGTACTTC.

This sequence joins TRBV4-1 and TRBJ2-3; D gene unclear. The CDR3 consists of 15 residues. Trimming pared 3 bases from V and 0 bases from J, leaving 10 bases between. The germline V gene has CDR1 MGHRA and CDR2 YSYEKL. This CDR3 is CASSQSYTSTDTQYF. CDR3 DNA sequence: TGCGCCAGCAGCCAGTCTTATACTAGCACAGATACGCAGTATTTT.

This clone occurred once. The chain's CDR3 is CASSPGQQETQYF. The CDR3 bases are TGTGCCAGCAGCCCGGGACAACAAGAGACCCAGTACTTC. The chain combines TRBV7-9 with TRBJ2-5; a weak D match, TRBD1 (6 bases). This CDR3 has 13 amino acids. CDR1 and CDR2 (germline): SEHNR, FQNEAQ (reference sequence). V was cut by 5 bases and J by 2 bases, with 9 bases left in between.

V gene TRBV19 combines with J gene TRBJ2-2, with 11 bases matching TRBD1. V was pared by 10 bases and J by 5 bases, with 9 bases of the junction left unmatched. The CDR3 length is 15 residues. Germline-derived CDR1 and CDR2 are LNHDA and SQIVND (reference sequence). The CDR3 sequence: CATPAGQGATGELFF. The CDR3, as DNA: TGTGCCACCCCAGCAGGACAGGGGGCGACCGGGGAGCTGTTTTTT.

The V and J genes are TRBV28 and TRBJ2-3; D remains ambiguous. The CDR3 sequence is 16 residues long. Per germline, CDR1 MDHEN and CDR2 SYDVKM. The V and J ends lost 3 bases and 3 bases respectively, with 16 bases between them. CDR3 in DNA: TGTGCCAGCAGTTTTTCCCTTGAGACGGAGACAGATACGCAGTATTTT. Protein sequence: CASSFSLETETDTQYF.

The chain recombines TRBV19 with TRBJ2-3; 7 bases line up with TRBD1. The V gene's germline CDR1 is LNHDA and CDR2 SQIVND (reference sequence). This CDR3 is 13 amino acids long. Germline trimming cut 11 bases from V and 5 bases from J; bases unmatched to any gene: 10. The CDR3 loop reads CASSRGRLDTQYF. The CDR3 DNA sequence: TGTGCCTCGAGTAGGGGGCGGTTAGATACGCAGTATTTT. The whole variable domain, remainder taken from reference TRBV19 and TRBJ2-3, is DGGITQSPKYLFRKEGQNVTLSCEQNLNHDAMYWYRQDPGQGLRLIYYSQIVNDFQKGDIAEGYSVSREKKESFPLTVTSAQKNPTAFYLCASSRGRLDTQYFGPGTRLTVL.